These 31 T cell receptor beta chains were sequenced from one sample in a study of spatial heterogeneity in lung cancer. Study-wide results and limits: Tumors with more nonsynonymous mutations had more expanded intratumoral alpha and beta TCRs.

As to time point: sample taken at primary tumor resection. Their antigens are not known. TCRdb re-derived calls from the 5' RACE reads in MiXCR, one entry per CDR3 protein. The repertoire has approximately 7,000 distinct CDR3 sequences, about 14% of them found once; the top ten carry 7.5% to 10%. The material sequenced was lung tumor tissue, taken at surgery. All receptors derive from a male donor with early-stage non-small cell lung cancer.

This clonotype is medium-sized within its sample. This chain uses TRBV6-5 with TRBJ1-2, with D possibly matching TRBD1 (5 bases). The CDR3 is 13 amino acids. Germline CDR1 and CDR2: MNHEY and SVGAGI. The V end lost 9 bases, the J end lost 6 bases, and 17 bases lay between the germline ends. In DNA, the CDR3 is TGTGCCAGTAGTGGCACCAGGGCGAATGGCTACACCTTC. This codes for CASSGTRANGYTF.

This rearrangement joins TRBV25-1 to TRBJ1-1; D call uncertain. The CDR3 runs to 14 residues. The V gene lost 4 bases and the J gene lost 4 bases, with 13 bases spanning the gap. Germline CDR1 MGHDK, CDR2 SYGVNS. The CDR3 DNA is TGTGCCAGCAGTGTCTACTCGCCCATCACTGAAGCTTTCTTT. Translation gives CASSVYSPITEAFF. Looking up the rest from reference TRBV25-1 and TRBJ1-1 gives the full variable domain: EADIYQTPRYLVIGTGKKITLECSQTMGHDKMYWYQQDPGMELHLIHYSYGVNSTEKGDLSSESTVSRIRTEHFPLTLESARPSHTSQYLCASSVYSPITEAFFGQGTRLTVV.

This clonotype was picked up many times. The V gene is TRBV5-1, the J gene TRBJ1-1, with D unclear. Germline V gene lookup returns CDR1 SGHRS and CDR2 YFSETQ. V lost 0 bases, J lost 4 bases, and 19 bases lay in between. This CDR3 is 17 amino acids long. The CDR3 bases are TGCGCCAGCAGCTTGGAGTCAGGTTACGCCCTGGGCACTGAAGCTTTCTTT. Its protein is CASSLESGYALGTEAFF.

By sample share, this clonotype is medium-sized. The chain is built from TRBV24-1 and TRBJ1-2; 7 bases fit TRBD1. V was pared by 7 bases and J by 4 bases, with 5 bases of the junction left unmatched. CDR1 and CDR2 from the germline V gene are KGHDR and SFDVKD. The CDR3 spans 13 residues. The CDR3 sequence is CATRDRDGYGYTF. CDR3 nucleotides: TGTGCCACCAGAGACAGGGATGGCTATGGCTACACCTTC.

This clonotype came up many times. The CDR3 DNA reads as TGCAGCGTTGAAGACAGGGGGCGTTCTAACTATGGCTACACCTTC. Translated, it gives CSVEDRGRSNYGYTF. V is TRBV29-1 and J is TRBJ1-2; TRBD1 agrees at 8 bases. Germline CDR1 is SQVTM and CDR2 is ANQGSEA. With 0 bases clipped from V and 0 bases from J, the junction kept 3 bases outside the gene matches. The CDR3 has 15 residues.

By share, this clonotype ranks as large. The V call is TRBV2, the J call TRBJ2-7; D uncertain. Germline V lookup: CDR1 SNHLY, CDR2 FYNNEI. This CDR3 has 11 residues. V was trimmed by 4 bases and J by 3 bases, leaving 4 bases between them. In DNA form, the CDR3 reads TGTGCCAGCAGTGGGGGCTACGAGCAGTACGTC. Encoded protein: CASSGGYEQYV.

This clonotype was seen many times. The genes are TRBV30 and TRBJ2-3; 7 bases fit TRBD2. The CDR3 covers 15 residues. Per the germline V gene, CDR1 is GTSNPN and CDR2 is SVGIG (reference sequence). J gave up 3 bases and V 6 bases, and 12 bases lay outside the gene matches. The CDR3 DNA follows: TGTGCCTGCGTACCAATGAAGGGAGGGACAGATACGCAGTATTTT. Amino acids: CACVPMKGGTDTQYF.

The chain is built from TRBV7-8 and TRBJ2-7; 7 bases agree with TRBD1. CDR3 size: 15 residues. Germline loops: CDR1 SGHVS, CDR2 FQNEAQ. Trimming cost V 5 bases and J 4 bases; bases outside gene matches: 11. The CDR3: CASSIRQGTGYEQYF. DNA for the CDR3: TGTGCCAGCAGCATCCGACAGGGAACGGGGTACGAGCAGTACTTC.

In nucleotides, the CDR3 is TGCAGCGCTCCCCGTAGGAATGAGCAGTTCTTC. Its translation: CSAPRRNEQFF. J is TRBJ2-1 and V is TRBV29-1; no firm D call. Germline loops: CDR1 SQVTM, CDR2 ANQGSEA. This CDR3 has 11 residues. The V end was cut by 7 bases, the J end by 7 bases, with 11 bases between.

Sample share makes this clonotype medium-sized. This chain links TRBV20-1 with TRBJ1-1; D possibly corresponds to TRBD1 (5 bases). CDR1 is DFQATT, CDR2 SNEGSKA, per germline (reference sequence). The CDR3 contains 12 residues. The V end lost 6 bases, the J end lost 8 bases, and 16 bases lay between the germline ends. The CDR3 sequence is CSAAQGEREAFF. CDR3 DNA: TGCAGTGCGGCGCAGGGAGAGAGGGAAGCTTTCTTT.

This clonotype was observed at least ten times. This rearrangement joins TRBV3-1 to TRBJ2-1; no clear D gene. The CDR3 covers 13 residues. The germline CDR1 and CDR2 sequences are LGHDT and YNNKEL (reference sequence). The ends were cut back, 0 bases at V and 11 bases at J, with 11 bases in the middle. CDR3 protein: CASSQEKDAQQFF. The CDR3 coding sequence is TGTGCCAGCAGCCAAGAGAAGGACGCGCAGCAGTTCTTC.

This clonotype appeared a few times. This chain joins TRBV7-6 and TRBJ2-3; 9 bases match TRBD2. J lost 1 base, V lost 5 bases, and 4 bases had no gene match. The CDR3 spans 15 residues. Germline loops: CDR1 SGHVS, CDR2 FNYEAQ. The CDR3 here is CASSPRTSGTDTQYF. CDR3 bases: TGTGCCAGCAGCCCCCGGACTAGCGGCACAGATACGCAGTATTTT.

This clonotype is classed as medium-sized. This chain joins TRBV7-8 and TRBJ1-6; D unclear. The CDR3 length is 14 residues. The V gene lost 1 base and the J gene lost 10 bases, with 11 bases spanning the gap. Germline CDR1 is SGHVS and CDR2 is FQNEAQ. CDR3 DNA: TGTGCCAGCAGCTTAGAAAGGTCATCGTCACCCCTCCACTTT. This codes for CASSLERSSSPLHF.

The chain is built from TRBV14 and TRBJ2-5; D not resolved. From germline, CDR1 is SGHDN and CDR2 FVKESK. Trimming removed 1 base from V and 1 base from J, with 1 base in between. The CDR3 spans 12 residues. The CDR3 DNA is TGTGCCAGCAGCCAAGTCCAAGAGACCCAGTACTTC. This encodes CASSQVQETQYF. The full variable domain, its missing parts supplied by reference TRBV14 and TRBJ2-5, is EAGVTQFPSHSVIEKGQTVTLRCDPISGHDNLYWYRRVMGKEIKFLLHFVKESKQDESGMPNNRFLAERTGGTYSTLKVQPAELEDSGVYFCASSQVQETQYFGPGTRLLVL.

This sequence joins TRBV12-3 or TRBV12-4 and TRBJ1-2; D is perhaps TRBD1 (6 bases). The V end was cut by 5 bases, the J end by 8 bases, with 15 bases between. This CDR3 has 13 residues. CDR3 in DNA: TGTGCCAGCAGTAGGGCAGGGGAAAGCGGCTACACCTTC. Translated, it gives CASSRAGESGYTF.

This clonotype counts as medium-sized. V and J are TRBV3-1 and TRBJ1-1, with a possible D match to TRBD1 (6 bases). CDR1 LGHDT and CDR2 YNNKEL come from the germline V gene (reference sequence). The V gene lost 6 bases and the J gene lost 8 bases, with 16 bases spanning the gap. This CDR3 region has 13 residues. CDR3 nucleotides: TGTGCCAGCAGACCAGGGCAGGGGCTGGAAGCTTTCTTT. It codes for CASRPGQGLEAFF.

This clonotype was picked up many times. The chain is built from TRBV5-1 and TRBJ2-7, with 9 bases matching TRBD1. Germline V lookup: CDR1 SGHRS, CDR2 YFSETQ. Trimming removed 3 bases from V and 6 bases from J; junction bases left unmatched: 4. The CDR3 loop spans 13 amino acids. The CDR3 coding sequence is TGCGCCAGCAGCTCAACAGGGGGCAGCGAGCAGTACGTC. Encoded protein: CASSSTGGSEQYV.

This clonotype has at least ten counts. The rearrangement joins TRBV12-3 or TRBV12-4 to TRBJ1-2; weak D call: TRBD1 (5 bases). This CDR3 has 14 residues. Trimming removed 7 bases from V and 4 bases from J, with 16 bases in between. The CDR3 region has the DNA TGTGCCAGCACCGGGCGGGGACCTCTCTATGGCTACACCTTC. Protein sequence: CASTGRGPLYGYTF.

This clonotype is labeled large. The V gene is TRBV20-1, the J gene TRBJ1-3; D is uncertain. With 3 bases removed from V and 2 bases from J, the gap between germline ends came to 8 bases. CDR1 is DFQATT, CDR2 SNEGSKA, per germline (reference sequence). The CDR3 contains 13 residues. Here the CDR3 reads CSASAGAGNTIYF. In DNA, the CDR3 is TGCAGTGCTAGTGCAGGAGCTGGAAACACCATATATTTT.

By proportion, this clonotype is large. The CDR3 sequence: CASAWAGSDEQYF. The CDR3, as DNA: TGCGCCAGTGCCTGGGCAGGGTCAGACGAGCAGTACTTC. The chain links TRBV5-1 to TRBJ2-7, with D possibly being TRBD1 (5 bases). Trimming took off 8 bases at V and 5 bases at J, with 17 bases between the two ends. There are 13 residues in the CDR3. Germline V gene lookup returns CDR1 SGHRS and CDR2 YFSETQ.

This clonotype is termed medium-sized. This chain connects TRBV7-3 to TRBJ1-2, with D perhaps matching TRBD1 (5 bases). V lost 1 base and J lost 6, with 9 bases in between. From germline, CDR1 is SGHTA and CDR2 FQGTGA. The CDR3 contains 13 residues. CDR3 coding DNA: TGTGCCAGCAGCTTAAGGGACGGGAATGGCTACACCTTC. Its translation: CASSLRDGNGYTF.

Many counts were recorded for this clonotype. The genes are TRBV10-3 and TRBJ2-2; no clear D. V lost 2 bases and J lost 4, with 2 bases in between. The germline V gene encodes CDR1 ENHRY and CDR2 SYGVKD. CDR3 size: 12 residues. CDR3 nucleotides: TGTGCCATCAGTGAGCGCACCGGGGAGCTGTTTTTT. Encoded protein: CAISERTGELFF.

Judged by abundance, this clonotype is medium-sized. The chain couples TRBV12-3 or TRBV12-4 to TRBJ1-2, with D unclear. Trimming pared 3 bases from V and 8 bases from J, leaving 10 bases between. This CDR3 comprises 12 residues. This CDR3 reads CASSFTSRGYTF. CDR3 in DNA: TGTGCCAGCAGTTTCACGAGTCGAGGCTACACCTTC.

By its share, this clonotype is medium-sized. The chain uses TRBV24-1 and TRBJ2-4; D possibly uses TRBD1 or TRBD2 (5 bases each). Trimming left V 4 bases short and J 0 bases short, with 21 bases between. Per the germline V gene, CDR1 is KGHDR and CDR2 is SFDVKD. The CDR3 sequence is 19 residues long. CDR3 bases: TGTGCCACCAGTGACCCCGCGGGTGACAGCAATTTAGCCAAAAACATTCAGTACTTC. This gives the protein CATSDPAGDSNLAKNIQYF.

This clonotype is medium-sized within its sample. This chain links TRBV7-9 with TRBJ2-1, with TRBD2 matching over 10 bases. After removal of 1 base from V and 7 bases from J, the junction contained 7 bases not matched to a gene. Germline V CDR1 and CDR2: SEHNR, FQNEAQ (reference sequence). The CDR3 runs 16 residues. The CDR3 DNA is TGTGCCAGCAGCTTAGAAGCGGGAGGGCCGAGTAATGAGCAGTTCTTC. It translates to CASSLEAGGPSNEQFF.

This clonotype was seen repeatedly, ten times or more. The chain links TRBV12-3 or TRBV12-4 to TRBJ2-1; unclear D gene. CDR3 length: 11 residues. V lost 4 bases to trimming and J lost 2 bases, with 0 bases between them. The CDR3 is CASSSYNEQFF. The CDR3 coding sequence is TGTGCCAGCAGTTCCTACAATGAGCAGTTCTTC.

This clonotype is labeled medium-sized. The chain couples TRBV6-5 to TRBJ2-3, with D tentatively TRBD1 (6 bases). Trimming pared 7 bases from V and 1 base from J, leaving 12 bases between. The CDR3 is made up of 14 amino acids. Germline CDR1 MNHEY, CDR2 SVGAGI. This CDR3 is CASNRDPGTDTQYF. The CDR3 nucleotides are TGTGCCAGCAACAGGGACCCAGGCACAGATACGCAGTATTTT.

Ten or more counts support this clonotype. The chain couples TRBV5-1 to TRBJ2-3, with D possibly matching TRBD2 (6 bases). The V gene's germline CDR1 is SGHRS and CDR2 YFSETQ. The CDR3 spans 15 residues. Trimming stripped 6 bases from V and 1 base from J, with 15 bases between. The DNA of the CDR3 is TGCGCCAGCAATCCGCGGGAAGGTGGCACAGATACGCAGTATTTT. Amino acids: CASNPREGGTDTQYF.

This clonotype is deemed medium-sized. No DNA is shown, since the ends of the CDR3 on it are uncertain; the CDR3 is the one TCRdb lists. The CDR3 loop reads CSVGGGIPF. This sequence joins TRBV20-1 and TRBJ2-3; the table names TRBD1, a call not compared with the DNA. Germline V gives CDR1 DFQATT, CDR2 SNEGSKA (reference sequence). The CDR3 has 9 residues if both end residues are counted.

This clonotype was picked up one time. The chain links TRBV6-5 to TRBJ1-1; D call uncertain. Trimming left V 2 bases short and J 5 bases short, with 6 bases between. The length of the CDR3 is 12 residues. The germline gives CDR1 MNHEY, CDR2 SVGAGI. CDR3 sequence reads: CASSYGKTEAFF. CDR3 sequence (DNA): TGTGCCAGCAGTTACGGCAAGACTGAAGCTTTCTTT.

Many counts were recorded for this clonotype. The chain joins TRBV27 to TRBJ1-1, with D unresolved. Per the germline V gene, CDR1 is MNHEY and CDR2 is SMNVEV (reference sequence). This CDR3 is 13 amino acids long. Trimming took off 1 base at V and 2 bases at J, with 5 bases between the two ends. This CDR3 is CASSLLTNTEAFF. The CDR3, as DNA: TGTGCCAGCAGTTTATTGACTAACACTGAAGCTTTCTTT.